This T cell receptor (beta chain) was captured by sequencing in a study of T cell clonality in common variable immunodeficiency. Overall study results and limits: Authors noted CVID clonality's cause needs subpopulation repertoire sequencing. CVID subjects showed higher TCRbeta clonality than healthy controls. Common variable immunodeficiency TCR beta sequences reportedly had fewer deletions and N-nucleotide insertions.

Caucasian heritage predominated among both patients and controls. For at least one year, all CVID subjects received replacement immunoglobulin. To note about this clone: Its specificity is unknown. The DNA ends 3 residues before the CDR3 does, and the rest of the CDR3 is filled in from the germline J gene.

The germline CDR1 and CDR2 sequences are MNHEY and SVGEGT. CDR3 length: 15 residues. With 6 bases removed from V and 0 bases from J, the gap between germline ends came to 12 bases. TCRdb's copy holds only in-frame clones and misses some; the assay was immunoSEQ multiplex PCR. This set yields 14,000 or so clones and no singletons; the top ten hold approximately 10%. J is TRBJ1-3 and V is TRBV6-2 or TRBV6-3; D gene ambiguous. The clonotype comes from a human donor with common variable immunodeficiency. The sequenced sample consisted of peripheral blood mononuclear cells. CDR3 DNA, as far as it was read: TGTGCCAGCAGCCACGGACTCGTCTCTGGAAACACC. Translation: CASSHGLVSGNT. The whole CDR3 reads CASSHGLVSGNTIYF.